This T cell receptor (beta chain) comes out of a study of OX40 agonist ivuxolimab in advanced cancers. Broader study findings: What antigens the expanded peripheral T cells recognized was never established. At 0.1 to 3.0 mg/kg and by week 6, clonal expansion occurred in CD4+ and CD8+ blood T cells.

This CDR3 is 14 amino acids long. Germline-derived CDR1 and CDR2 are SGHVS and FQNEAQ. V shed 6 bases, J shed 5 bases, and the junction held 7 bases outside the gene matches. Regarding this clone: Antigen: not known.

Repertoires were generated with immunoSEQ multiplex PCR, while TCRdb's copy carries only in-frame clones and drops some. In the table there are about 68,000 clones, roughly 80% of which are singletons. People who had autoimmune disease history or systemic immunosuppression were excluded. Peripheral blood came from all dose cohorts at three timepoints. The chain links TRBV7-8 to TRBJ1-1, with TRBD1 matching 9 bases. This sample comprised CD4+ or CD8+ T cells sorted from blood, obtained in a trial of the OX40 agonist ivuxolimab. This TCR derives from an adult with an advanced solid tumor such as melanoma, head and neck, liver or kidney cancer. This CDR3 is CASSFGQGLTEAFF. Here the CDR3 DNA reads TGTGCCAGCAGTTTCGGACAGGGGTTAACTGAAGCTTTCTTT.